The 5 T cell receptor beta chains below come from one sample, sequenced in a study of blood T cells in healthy people across ages. With a J-beta primer mix and a sample-barcoded 5' primer, a second PCR ran roughly 6 to 12 cycles. TCRdb re-called the 5' RACE reads with MiXCR, one entry per CDR3 protein. The sample lists roughly 570,000 distinct CDR3 sequences; roughly 29% were seen once. Sequenced: blood. The receptors here all came from a woman in her 70s in good health.

The rearrangement uses TRBV7-9 and TRBJ2-7, with D perhaps assigned TRBD1 or TRBD2 (6 bases each). V was cut by 3 bases and J by 6 bases, with 15 bases left in between. The CDR3 covers 14 residues. CDR1 and CDR2 from the germline V gene are SEHNR and FQNEAQ (reference sequence). The CDR3 is CASSLGGASLEQYF. The CDR3 bases are TGTGCCAGCAGCTTGGGGGGCGCCTCTCTCGAGCAGTACTTC.

This clonotype was seen repeatedly, ten times or more. This chain links TRBV5-5 with TRBJ1-2; possibly TRBD1 for D (5 bases). Germline V gives CDR1 SGHKS, CDR2 YYEKEE (reference sequence). Trimming took off 3 bases at V and 0 bases at J, with 9 bases between the two ends. The CDR3 runs 14 residues. The CDR3 reads CASSWGGANYGYTF. As DNA, the CDR3 is TGTGCCAGCAGCTGGGGCGGGGCTAACTATGGCTACACCTTC.

Remarks on this clonotype: Germline is not matched at one junction end, which may reflect a read error. The chain recombines TRBV5-1 with TRBJ2-4; tentative D call: TRBD2 (6 bases). This CDR3 contains 13 residues. Germline-derived CDR1 and CDR2 are SGHRS and YFSETQ. CDR3 DNA sequence: TGCGACAGCAGCCCGAGACGGGGGAACATTCAGTACTTC. This encodes CDSSPRRGNIQYF.

The chain carries TRBV14 and TRBJ1-4; D gene unclear. This CDR3 comprises 16 residues. V lost 2 bases, J lost 7 bases, and 17 bases lay in between. Germline CDR1 SGHDN, CDR2 FVKESK. The CDR3 DNA follows: TGTGCCAGCAGCCAAAGGCGTGTGGTTTATGGTGAAAAACTGTTTTTT. Amino acids: CASSQRRVVYGEKLFF.

The chain joins TRBV14 to TRBJ2-3; D is unresolved. The last part of the DNA fits TRBJ1-5 better; the J call may be wrong. CDR1 SGHDN and CDR2 FVKESK come from the germline V gene. CDR3 size: 15 residues. The chain's CDR3 is CASSPTSGGTDTQHF. The CDR3 coding sequence is TGTGCCAGCAGCCCTACTAGCGGAGGCACAGATACGCAGCATTTT.